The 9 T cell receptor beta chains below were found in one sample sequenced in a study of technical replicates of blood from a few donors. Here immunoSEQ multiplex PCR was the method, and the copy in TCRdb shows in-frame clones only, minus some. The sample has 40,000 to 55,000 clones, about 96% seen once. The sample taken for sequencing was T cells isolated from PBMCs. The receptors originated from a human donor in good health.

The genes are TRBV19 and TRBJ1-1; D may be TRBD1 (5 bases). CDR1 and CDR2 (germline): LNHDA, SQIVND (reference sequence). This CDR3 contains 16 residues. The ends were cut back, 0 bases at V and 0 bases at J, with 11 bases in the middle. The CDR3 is CASSIEGLLLNTEAFF. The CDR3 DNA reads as TGTGCCAGTAGTATAGAGGGACTTCTATTGAACACTGAAGCTTTCTTT.

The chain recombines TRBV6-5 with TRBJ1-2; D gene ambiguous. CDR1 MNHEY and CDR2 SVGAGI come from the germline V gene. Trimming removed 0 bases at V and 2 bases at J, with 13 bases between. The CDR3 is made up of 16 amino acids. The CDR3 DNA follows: TGTGCCAGCAGTTACTCAGGTGGACTCACAAACTATGGCTACACCTTC. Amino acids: CASSYSGGLTNYGYTF.

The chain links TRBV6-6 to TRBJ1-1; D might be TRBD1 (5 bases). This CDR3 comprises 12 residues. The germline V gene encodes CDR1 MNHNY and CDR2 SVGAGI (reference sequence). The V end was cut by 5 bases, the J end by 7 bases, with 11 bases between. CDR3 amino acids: CASSVGLFEAFF. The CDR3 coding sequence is TGTGCCAGCAGTGTGGGACTCTTTGAAGCTTTCTTT.

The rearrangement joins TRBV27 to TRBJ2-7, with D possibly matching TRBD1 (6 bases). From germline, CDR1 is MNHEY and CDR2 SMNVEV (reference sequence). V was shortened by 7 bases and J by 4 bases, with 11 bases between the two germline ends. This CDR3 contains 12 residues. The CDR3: CASIGQRYEQYF. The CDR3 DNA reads TGTGCCAGCATAGGACAGAGGTACGAGCAGTACTTC.

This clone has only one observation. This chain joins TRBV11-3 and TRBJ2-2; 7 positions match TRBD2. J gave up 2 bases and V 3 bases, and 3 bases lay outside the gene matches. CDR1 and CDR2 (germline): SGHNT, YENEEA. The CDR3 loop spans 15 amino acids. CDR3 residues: CASSLSGVNTGELFF. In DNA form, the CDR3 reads TGTGCCAGCAGCTTGAGCGGGGTCAACACCGGGGAGCTGTTTTTT.

This CDR3 reads CASTLGGGIAEAFF. In DNA form, the CDR3 reads TGTGCCAGTACCCTAGGGGGTGGAATCGCTGAAGCTTTCTTT. The chain carries TRBV19 and TRBJ1-1; possibly TRBD1 for D (6 bases). The length of the CDR3 is 14 residues. CDR1 is LNHDA and CDR2 is SQIVND in the germline V gene (reference sequence). V was cut by 7 bases and J by 6 bases, with 18 bases left in between.

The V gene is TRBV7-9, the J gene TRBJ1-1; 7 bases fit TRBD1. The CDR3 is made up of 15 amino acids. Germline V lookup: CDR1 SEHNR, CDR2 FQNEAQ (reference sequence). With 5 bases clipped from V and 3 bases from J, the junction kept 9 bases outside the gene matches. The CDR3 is CASSITTGTHTEAFF. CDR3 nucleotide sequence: TGTGCCAGCAGCATTACGACAGGGACGCACACTGAAGCTTTCTTT.

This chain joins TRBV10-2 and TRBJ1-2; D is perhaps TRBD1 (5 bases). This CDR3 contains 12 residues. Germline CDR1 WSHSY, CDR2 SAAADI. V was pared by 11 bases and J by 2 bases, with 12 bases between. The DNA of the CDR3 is TGCGCCGCAGTGGCAGGGAACTATGGCTACACCTTC. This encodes CAAVAGNYGYTF.

This CDR3 is CASSVGTALKYEQYF. DNA of the CDR3: TGTGCCAGCAGCGTAGGGACAGCCCTTAAGTACGAGCAGTACTTC. This chain uses TRBV9 with TRBJ2-7; TRBD1 is a possible D gene (6 bases). Trimming cost V 0 bases and J 4 bases, with 14 bases left between them. There are 15 residues in the CDR3. Germline V CDR1 and CDR2: SGDLS, YYNGEE.